Only a few counts were recorded for the clone carrying this T cell receptor (beta chain). Antigen: not known. This entry comes from a study of T-cell memory formation after mild COVID-19. Study outcomes and limitations: While clones contracting from day 15 to 85 were balanced between CD4 and CD8, later expanders leaned CD4+. Contracting CD4+ clones lay largely in CM and EM, with CD8+ ones residing in EMRA.

Constant-segment-primed 5'RACE gave TCR alpha and TCR beta cDNA libraries with sample barcodes and UMIs. In TCRdb, the 5' RACE reads were re-called with MiXCR into one record per CDR3 protein. The sample carries about 140,000 distinct CDR3 sequences, 11% to 15% recorded once. From germline, CDR1 is SGDLS and CDR2 YYNGEE. V was pared by 4 bases and J by 8 bases, with 18 bases between. The CDR3 consists of 14 residues. This clonotype was sampled from an adult woman who had mild COVID-19 (a few samples of this study predate the infection). Cell type and time point are not known. The source material was PBMCs or a T cell subset sorted from them (not recorded which). J is TRBJ1-1 and V is TRBV9; D is unresolved. CDR3 sequence (DNA): TGTGCCAGCAGCCCCCGAGCCCTCCCCAACGAAGCTTTCTTT. It codes for CASSPRALPNEAFF.